Listed below are T cell receptor beta chains from one sample, sequenced in a study of human T cells and chemical hapten exposure. Via MiXCR, TCRdb re-called the RACE reads, giving one row per CDR3 protein. The sample lists 350,000 to 400,000 distinct CDR3 sequences; around 5.5% were seen once. Sequences were derived from whole blood, sampled in connection with sensitization to the hapten diphenylcyclopropenone (DPC). The receptor source for this set is a woman aged 50 to 65 with alopecia areata. Some clones in this sample may be carry-over from other donors' samples. Each CDR3 is given with its conserved first and last residue. The D gene is left open where the match is weak. The size entry is marked missing in some rows and otherwise reads once, few, many or a size class.

-	-	14	TRBJ2-7	TRBV28	CASTLGPYSYEQYF	TGTGCCAGCACCTTGGGTCCCTACTCCTACGAGCAGTACTTC
many	-	12	TRBJ2-5	TRBV4-1	CASSQDLETQYF	TGCGCCAGCAGCCAAGATCTAGAGACCCAGTACTTC
many	TRBD2	10	TRBJ2-7	TRBV29-1	CSVWGGEQYF	TGCAGCGTTTGGGGGGGCGAGCAGTACTTC
-	-	14	TRBJ2-3	TRBV6-5	CASSYGGLTDTQYF	TGTGCCAGCAGTTACGGCGGACTCACAGATACGCAGTATTTT
many	TRBD2	16	TRBJ2-1	TRBV28	CASSSSGTSSYNEQFF	TGTGCCAGCAGCTCTAGCGGGACGAGCTCCTACAATGAGCAGTTCTTC
few	-	16	TRBJ2-3	TRBV18	CASSPPGSRASDTQYF	TGTGCCAGCTCACCACCGGGGAGTAGGGCTTCAGATACGCAGTATTTT
many	TRBD1	16	TRBJ1-6	TRBV6-5	CASSYSDRGYNSPLHF	TGTGCCAGCAGTTACTCTGACAGGGGTTATAATTCACCCCTCCACTTT
many	-	14	TRBJ2-7	TRBV20-1	CSARDVRTVYEQYF	TGCAGTGCTAGAGATGTACGGACAGTCTACGAGCAGTACTTC
few	TRBD1	14	TRBJ1-6	TRBV10-3	CGIRQGAGDSPLHF	TGTGGCATCAGACAGGGGGCTGGTGATTCACCCCTCCACTTT
many	-	15	TRBJ1-1	TRBV7-9	CASSPRESRNTEAFF	TGTGCCAGCAGCCCTAGGGAGAGCCGCAACACTGAAGCTTTCTTT
-	TRBD2	13	TRBJ2-7	TRBV7-6	CASSQPGGDEQYF	TGTGCCAGCAGCCAACCCGGGGGGGATGAGCAGTACTTC
many	-	13	TRBJ2-1	TRBV5-1	CASSADPNNEQFF	TGCGCCAGCAGCGCCGACCCGAACAATGAGCAGTTCTTC
-	-	13	TRBJ2-1	TRBV9	CASSVSPRNEQFF	TGTGCCAGCAGCGTGAGCCCTAGGAATGAGCAGTTCTTC
many	TRBD1	14	TRBJ2-1	TRBV6-1	CASSLPSPGQNLFF	TGTGCCAGCAGCCTACCTAGTCCGGGACAGAACTTGTTCTTC
many	-	12	TRBJ1-6	TRBV6-5	CASTRANSPLHF	TGTGCCAGCACGAGGGCTAATTCACCCCTCCACTTT
few	-	13	TRBJ1-2	TRBV18	CASSLGQESTLTF	TGTGCCAGCTCCCTCGGACAAGAATCGACTCTCACCTTC
few	-	15	TRBJ2-1	TRBV6-6	CASSYDGRFYNEQFF	TGTGCCAGCAGTTACGACGGACGGTTCTACAATGAGCAGTTCTTC
many	TRBD2	16	TRBJ2-5	TRBV20-1	CSARAPSGGKEETQYF	TGCAGTGCTAGGGCCCCTAGCGGGGGGAAGGAGGAGACCCAGTACTTC
-	-	14	TRBJ2-7	TRBV3-1	CASSQQVSSYEQYF	TGTGCCAGCAGCCAACAGGTCAGCTCCTACGAGCAGTACTTC
few	TRBD1	19	TRBJ2-2	TRBV27	CASSSFEPGGDLHAGELFF	TGTGCCAGCAGTTCATTCGAGCCAGGGGGCGACCTCCACGCCGGGGAGCTGTTTTTT
many	-	12	TRBJ2-6	TRBV12-5	CASGFGANVLTF	TGTGCTAGTGGTTTCGGGGCCAACGTCCTGACTTTC
few	-	13	TRBJ2-7	TRBV6-2/TRBV6-3	CASRLTSSYEQYF	TGTGCCAGCAGGCTTACATCATCCTACGAGCAGTACTTC
many	-	14	TRBJ2-3	TRBV12-3/TRBV12-4	CASTSGSSLDTQYF	TGTGCCAGCACCTCTGGGTCCTCGTTAGATACGCAGTATTTT
many	-	15	TRBJ2-1	TRBV12-3/TRBV12-4	CASSLSLSGVNEQFF	TGTGCCAGCAGTTTAAGCCTCTCGGGGGTGAATGAGCAGTTCTTC
-	TRBD2	13	TRBJ2-1	TRBV20-1	CSARGGGYNEQFF	TGCAGTGCTAGAGGGGGGGGCTACAATGAGCAGTTCTTC
few	-	12	TRBJ1-2	TRBV2	CASSGMGAGYTF	TGTGCCAGCAGTGGGATGGGAGCTGGCTACACCTTC
-	TRBD1	15	TRBJ2-5	TRBV7-2	CASSWNRGRGETQYF	TGTGCCAGCAGCTGGAACAGGGGGCGCGGAGAGACCCAGTACTTC
-	-	14	TRBJ1-6	TRBV6-5	CASARTPANSPLHF	TGTGCCAGCGCCAGGACGCCCGCTAATTCACCCCTCCACTTT
-	-	14	TRBJ1-5	TRBV20-1	CSAGPADSNQPQHF	TGCAGTGCTGGGCCCGCGGATAGCAATCAGCCCCAGCATTTT
many	TRBD1	15	TRBJ2-1	TRBV2	CASSGQGGTYNEQFF	TGTGCCAGCAGTGGACAGGGGGGAACCTACAATGAGCAGTTCTTC
-	TRBD2	14	TRBJ2-1	TRBV29-1	CSVVGLAPYNEQFF	TGCAGCGTGGTGGGACTAGCGCCCTACAATGAGCAGTTCTTC
few	TRBD1	13	TRBJ2-7	TRBV20-1	CSASRDSSYEQYF	TGCAGTGCTAGCCGGGACAGCTCCTACGAGCAGTACTTC
many	TRBD1	19	TRBJ2-1	TRBV6-9	CASTKEGQGVLGIHNEQFF	TGTGCCAGCACAAAGGAGGGACAGGGTGTCCTCGGGATTCACAATGAGCAGTTCTTC
few	-	20	TRBJ1-4	TRBV6-5	CASSYSMVGAPGATNEKLFF	TGTGCCAGCAGTTACTCGATGGTGGGGGCGCCCGGAGCAACTAATGAAAAACTGTTTTTT
-	-	13	TRBJ1-1	TRBV20-1	CSATGHQNTEAFF	TGCAGTGCTACGGGACACCAGAACACTGAAGCTTTCTTT
-	-	12	TRBJ2-1	TRBV15	CATSKGLNEQFF	TGTGCCACCAGCAAGGGTCTCAATGAGCAGTTCTTC
many	-	16	TRBJ2-5	TRBV11-2	CASSLVKGRVGETQYF	TGTGCCAGCAGCTTAGTAAAAGGACGGGTAGGAGAGACCCAGTACTTC
many	TRBD2	15	TRBJ2-1	TRBV5-1	CASSLGGRVYNEQFF	TGCGCCAGCAGCTTGGGCGGGAGGGTGTACAATGAGCAGTTCTTC
many	-	14	TRBJ2-3	TRBV28	CASSLPRATDTQYF	TGTGCCAGCAGTTTACCTCGGGCCACAGATACGCAGTATTTT
-	-	11	TRBJ2-3	TRBV6-2/TRBV6-3	CASSRKDTQYF	TGTGCCAGCAGTCGAAAGGATACGCAGTATTTT
-	-	10	TRBJ1-1	TRBV12-3/TRBV12-4	CAPTGSEAFF	TGTGCCCCCACTGGGAGTGAAGCTTTCTTT
-	-	13	TRBJ2-1	TRBV24-1	CATSGWRSNEQFF	TGTGCCACCAGTGGGTGGAGGTCCAATGAGCAGTTCTTC
-	-	17	TRBJ2-3	TRBV29-1	CSVDPWGVPGAGDTQYF	TGCAGCGTTGATCCCTGGGGAGTCCCGGGGGCGGGAGATACGCAGTATTTT
many	-	13	TRBJ2-7	TRBV7-9	CASSIGTAYEQYF	TGTGCCAGCAGTATAGGAACAGCCTACGAGCAGTACTTC
few	-	13	TRBJ2-1	TRBV20-1	CSARYSGQDEQFF	TGCAGTGCTCGCTATTCAGGGCAGGATGAGCAGTTCTTC
many	-	14	TRBJ1-5	TRBV12-3/TRBV12-4	CASNLDGVNQPQHF	TGTGCCAGCAACCTGGACGGAGTCAATCAGCCCCAGCATTTT
-	TRBD1	15	TRBJ1-1	TRBV20-1	CSARGRDRDFTEAFF	TGCAGTGCTAGAGGCCGGGACAGGGACTTCACTGAAGCTTTCTTT
many	-	13	TRBJ2-6	TRBV20-1	CSAKFPGANVLTF	TGCAGTGCCAAGTTTCCTGGGGCCAACGTCCTGACTTTC
-	TRBD2	15	TRBJ2-7	TRBV7-9	CASNFGAGGRYEQYF	TGTGCCAGCAACTTCGGAGCGGGAGGACGTTACGAGCAGTACTTC
many	TRBD2	17	TRBJ2-1	TRBV5-1	CASSWTGGAGVHNEQFF	TGCGCCAGCAGCTGGACCGGGGGAGCGGGAGTTCACAATGAGCAGTTCTTC